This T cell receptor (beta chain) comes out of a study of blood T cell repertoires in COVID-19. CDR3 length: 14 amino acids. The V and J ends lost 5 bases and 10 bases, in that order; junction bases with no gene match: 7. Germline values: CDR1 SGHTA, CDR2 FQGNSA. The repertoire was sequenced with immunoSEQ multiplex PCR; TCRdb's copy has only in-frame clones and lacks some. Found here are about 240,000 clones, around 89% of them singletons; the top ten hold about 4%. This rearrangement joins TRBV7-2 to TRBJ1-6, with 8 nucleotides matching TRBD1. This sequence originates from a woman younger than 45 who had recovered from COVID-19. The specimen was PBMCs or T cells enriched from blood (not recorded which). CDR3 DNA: TGTGCCAGCAGCATCGGACAGGGCGGCTCACCCCTCCACTTT. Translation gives CASSIGQGGSPLHF.